This T cell receptor beta chain was recorded in a study of shared clonotypes between healthy human individuals. On the study more broadly: Each donor had three CD4 naive, three CD4 memory, two CD8 naive and one CD8 memory plate.

Study observations and caveats: As a rule, naive subsets had a larger estimated richness than memory subsets.

CDR3 length equals 13 residues. V gave up 6 bases and J gave up 14 bases; unmatched junction bases: 11. In germline, CDR1 is MNHNS, CDR2 SASEGT. This clone was picked up one time. Its antigen is unidentified. The assay used deep level. Using immunoSEQ multiplex PCR, the repertoire was profiled, and TCRdb retains in-frame clones only, with some absent. The repertoire holds more than 2 million clones, almost 96% seen once, with 0.13% in the top ten. The chain combines TRBV6-1 with TRBJ2-1, with 9 bases that match TRBD2. This receptor was identified in a man aged 18 to 29 in good health. The sample consisted of naive CD4+ T cells sorted from blood. Subset given: CD45RA+ positively selected. The CDR3 loop reads CASRISGGDEEFF. CDR3 nucleotide sequence: TGTGCCAGCAGGATTAGCGGGGGTGATGAAGAGTTCTTC.